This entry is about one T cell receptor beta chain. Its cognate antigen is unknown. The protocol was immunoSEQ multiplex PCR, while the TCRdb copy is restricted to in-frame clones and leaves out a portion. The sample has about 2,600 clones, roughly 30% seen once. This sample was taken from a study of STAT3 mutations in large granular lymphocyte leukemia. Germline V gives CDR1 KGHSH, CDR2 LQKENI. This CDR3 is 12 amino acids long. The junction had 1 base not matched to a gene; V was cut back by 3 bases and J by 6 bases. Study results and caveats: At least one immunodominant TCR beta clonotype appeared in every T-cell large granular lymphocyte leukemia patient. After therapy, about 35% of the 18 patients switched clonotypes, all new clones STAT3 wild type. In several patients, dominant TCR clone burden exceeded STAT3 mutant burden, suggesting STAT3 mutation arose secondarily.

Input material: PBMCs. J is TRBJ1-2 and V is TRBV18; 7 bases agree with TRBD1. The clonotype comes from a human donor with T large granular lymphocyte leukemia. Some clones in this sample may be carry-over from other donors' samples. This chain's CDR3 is CASSPQGDGYTF. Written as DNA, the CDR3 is TGTGCCAGCTCACCTCAGGGGGATGGCTACACCTTC.